This passage covers 16 T cell receptor beta chains from one sample sequenced in a study of response to subunit inactivated influenza vaccine. TCRdb re-analysed the RT-PCR reads in MiXCR, keeping a single row per CDR3 protein. The table includes fewer than 700,000 distinct CDR3 sequences, under 15% detected once. Here the sequenced sample was PBMCs from blood, taken roughly 47 days after vaccination. The receptors were sampled from a man in his fifties who received an inactivated influenza vaccine.

The J gene is TRBJ2-7, the V gene TRBV4-2, with TRBD1 as a possible D gene (5 bases). Deletions cut 1 base from V and 6 bases from J, with 10 bases between. Germline CDR1 LGHNA, CDR2 YNFKEQ. This CDR3 spans 13 amino acids. This CDR3 is CASSQGPQGEQYF. DNA for the CDR3: TGTGCCAGCAGCCAAGGCCCTCAGGGCGAGCAGTACTTC.

This clonotype was counted only a few times. J is TRBJ2-1 and V is TRBV14; possibly TRBD1 for D (5 bases). Trimming removed 0 bases at V and 6 bases at J, with 6 bases between. The CDR3 is made up of 13 amino acids. Germline lookup yields CDR1 SGHDN and CDR2 FVKESK. CDR3 in amino acids: CASSQDDSNEQFF. CDR3 bases: TGTGCCAGCAGCCAAGACGACAGCAATGAGCAGTTCTTC.

The chain uses TRBV9 and TRBJ2-7, with D possibly being TRBD2 (5 bases). Per the germline V gene, CDR1 is SGDLS and CDR2 is YYNGEE. V was trimmed by 3 bases and J by 3 bases, leaving 10 bases between them. The CDR3 extends over 13 amino acids. CDR3 protein: CASSGTYGYEQYF. In nucleotides, the CDR3 is TGTGCCAGCAGCGGGACTTATGGCTACGAGCAGTACTTC.

The table lists this clonotype with a few counts. The chain is built from TRBV24-1 and TRBJ2-7, with 8 positions matching TRBD2. There are 17 residues in the CDR3. V lost 7 bases to trimming and J lost 2 bases; unmatched junction nucleotides: 15. Per the germline V gene, CDR1 is KGHDR and CDR2 is SFDVKD. CDR3 amino acids: CATRRGAGELSPYEQYF. CDR3 nucleotides: TGTGCCACCAGAAGGGGAGCGGGAGAACTGAGTCCCTACGAGCAGTACTTC.

This clonotype turned up a few times. The rearrangement uses TRBV5-4 and TRBJ1-1; D gene uncertain. V lost 4 bases, J lost 0 bases, and 13 bases lay in between. Germline V CDR1 and CDR2: SGHNT, YYREEE (reference sequence). This CDR3 contains 15 residues. This CDR3 is CASSLDFAMNTEAFF. In nucleotides, the CDR3 is TGTGCCAGCAGCCTAGACTTCGCCATGAACACTGAAGCTTTCTTT. Together with reference TRBV5-4 and TRBJ1-1, the CDR3 gives the full variable domain: ETGVTQSPTHLIKTRGQQVTLRCSSQSGHNTVSWYQQALGQGPQFIFQYYREEENGRGNFPPRFSGLQFPNYSSELNVNALELDDSALYLCASSLDFAMNTEAFFGQGTRLTVV.

This clonotype came up many times. This sequence joins TRBV20-1 and TRBJ2-1; D perhaps matches TRBD1 (6 bases). Deletions cut 7 bases from V and 6 bases from J, with 22 bases between. Germline-derived CDR1 and CDR2 are DFQATT and SNEGSKA (reference sequence). The CDR3 extends over 15 amino acids. DNA of the CDR3: TGCAGTGGAGAGTTTGGGGGACAAGGAGTCAATGAGCAGTTCTTC. The encoded protein is CSGEFGGQGVNEQFF.

This clonotype was seen a handful of times. This chain links TRBV20-1 with TRBJ2-7; 9 bases match TRBD1. Unmatched junction bases numbered 10, after V lost 1 base and J lost 6 bases. The CDR3 totals 15 residues. Germline CDR1 is DFQATT and CDR2 is SNEGSKA (reference sequence). The CDR3 DNA reads as TGCAGTGCTAGAGGGCCCGGGACAGGGTCCCGCGAGCAGTACTTC. Amino acids: CSARGPGTGSREQYF.

This clonotype has a handful of counts. The chain has TRBV18 and TRBJ1-1; the match to TRBD1 covers 7 bases. From germline, CDR1 is KGHSH and CDR2 LQKENI. V trimming: 2 bases; J trimming: 11 bases; junction bases outside the gene matches: 8. This CDR3 has 13 residues. The DNA for the CDR3 is TGTGCCAGCTCACCAGGGACAGCTACTGGTGCTTTCTTT. This gives the protein CASSPGTATGAFF.

This rearrangement joins TRBV11-2 to TRBJ2-1; D may correspond to TRBD1 or TRBD2 (6 bases each). The V end was cut by 0 bases, the J end by 8 bases, with 14 bases between. The CDR3 totals 15 residues. Germline V gene data show CDR1 as SGHAT and CDR2 as FQNNGV. In DNA, the CDR3 is TGTGCCAGCAGCTTAGATGGGGGGCGCCCCCATGAGCAGTTCTTC. This encodes CASSLDGGRPHEQFF.

This clonotype has at least ten counts. This chain connects TRBV7-2 to TRBJ2-3, with 9 positions matching TRBD2. The germline V gene has CDR1 SGHTA and CDR2 FQGNSA. The CDR3 totals 15 residues. With V trimmed by 4 bases and J by 3 bases, 5 bases remained unmatched. The CDR3 DNA is TGTGCCAGCAGCTGGGCGGGAGGGTCTACAGATACGCAGTATTTT. The encoded protein is CASSWAGGSTDTQYF.

This clonotype was seen just once. This rearrangement joins TRBV28 to TRBJ2-1; D might be TRBD2 (7 bases). The CDR3 spans 16 residues. Trimming left V 3 bases short and J 10 bases short, with 22 bases between. Germline V lookup: CDR1 MDHEN, CDR2 SYDVKM. The CDR3 DNA reads TGTGCCAGCAGTTTCCTCCCCGGGGGGCCTCGGGGCGAGCAGTTCTTC. It translates to CASSFLPGGPRGEQFF.

This clonotype was seen at least ten times. The chain uses TRBV10-3 and TRBJ1-1; TRBD1 matches 9 bases. The CDR3 sequence is 14 residues long. Germline V gene data show CDR1 as ENHRY and CDR2 as SYGVKD. With 3 bases clipped from V and 6 bases from J, the junction kept 5 bases outside the gene matches. The CDR3 sequence is CAISEPGQGPEAFF. The CDR3 DNA reads as TGTGCCATCAGTGAACCGGGACAGGGTCCTGAAGCTTTCTTT.

The V and J genes are TRBV5-1 and TRBJ2-5, with TRBD1 as a possible D gene (5 bases). Trimming shortened V by 0 bases and J by 5 bases, and 11 bases separated the two germline ends. This CDR3 comprises 14 residues. CDR1 and CDR2 (germline): SGHRS, YFSETQ. This chain's CDR3 is CASSLVVGAETQYF. The CDR3 nucleotides read TGCGCCAGCAGCTTGGTTGTTGGGGCCGAGACCCAGTACTTC.

The J gene is TRBJ2-7, the V gene TRBV7-2; 10 bases align to TRBD2. This CDR3 spans 14 amino acids. V was clipped by 3 bases and J by 3 bases; unmatched bases: 2. The germline V gene has CDR1 SGHTA and CDR2 FQGNSA. Here the CDR3 DNA reads TGTGCCAGCAGCTTTAGCGGGAGGATCTACGAGCAGTACTTC. This translates into CASSFSGRIYEQYF. Complete variable domain (other parts from reference TRBV7-2 and TRBJ2-7): GAGVSQSPSNKVTEKGKDVELRCDPISGHTALYWYRQSLGQGLEFLIYFQGNSAPDKSGLPSDRFSAERTGGSVSTLTIQRTQQEDSAVYLCASSFSGRIYEQYFGPGTRLTVT.

This clonotype was seen more than once but under ten times. This rearrangement joins TRBV6-1 to TRBJ2-2; no definite D call. The CDR3 consists of 14 residues. CDR1 MNHNS and CDR2 SASEGT come from the germline V gene. Trimming pared 6 bases from V and 1 base from J, leaving 9 bases between. CDR3 region: CASRKSGNTGELFF. Here the CDR3 DNA reads TGTGCCAGCAGAAAGAGTGGGAACACCGGGGAGCTGTTTTTT.

This chain connects TRBV5-6 to TRBJ2-1, with TRBD2 matching 15 bases. Germline-derived CDR1 and CDR2 are SGHDT and YYEEEE. The CDR3 loop spans 17 amino acids. V was clipped by 5 bases and J by 3 bases; unmatched bases: 6. Here the CDR3 DNA reads TGTGCCAGCAGTCGGACTAGCGGGGGGGCGAACTACAATGAGCAGTTCTTC. This codes for CASSRTSGGANYNEQFF.